This TCR beta chain was recorded in a study of early T cells in non-severe SARS-CoV-2 infection. Study in general: Sequencing used unsorted whole-blood bulk RNA, so chains lack pairing. Study-level points and caveats: Private and CD4 specificities were missed by VDJdb matching, skewed to anti-spike CD8.

Individual cDNA molecules were tagged with unique molecular identifiers. TCRdb reprocessed the 5' RACE reads via MiXCR and lists one record per CDR3 protein. The sample consists of some 73,000 distinct CDR3 sequences, over 9.5% of them appearing once. Concerning this clonotype itself: What it recognizes is unknown.

The germline CDR1 and CDR2 sequences are MRHNA and SNTAGT. The V segment lost 7 bases and the J segment 9 bases; nucleotides outside the gene matches: 12. The CDR3 sequence is 15 residues long. This TCR came from an adult who was a healthcare worker with PCR-confirmed SARS-CoV-2 infection or an uninfected control (not recorded which). Sequenced material: whole blood. This sequence joins TRBV6-4 and TRBJ2-1; 10 bases agree with TRBD2. The CDR3 region is CASKRTSGLWGEQFF. CDR3 nucleotides: TGTGCCAGCAAAAGGACTAGCGGTCTGTGGGGTGAGCAGTTCTTC.